This TCR beta chain stems from a study of blood T cell repertoires in COVID-19. About the study: The United States, Italy and Spain were the sources of the acute and convalescent COVID-19 samples. T cells, B-cell-depleted T cells, or PBMCs provided the cDNA or gDNA that served as material.

Seattle's enrolled individuals joined amid active infection and were then monitored longitudinally. Original processing notes: Estimation of nucleated cell counts was performed using reference gene primer amplification. Produced via immunoSEQ multiplex PCR; TCRdb's table is partial and in-frame only. Clone size and the V and J calls come from that table; the DNA yielded D and trimming. The sample lists 68,000 or so clones, around nine tenths occurring once. This TCR was sampled from a woman aged 50 to 60 with COVID-19, enrolled during active disease. The specimen was peripheral blood.

The CDR3 sequence: CATGQGAQGNTIYF. The CDR3 bases are TGTGCCACTGGACAGGGGGCGCAGGGAAACACCATATATTTT. The chain uses TRBV19 and TRBJ1-3, with TRBD1 identical over 11 bases. Germline values: CDR1 LNHDA, CDR2 SQIVND (reference sequence). The ends lost 10 bases at V and 4 bases at J; junction bases unmatched: 6. The CDR3 sequence is 14 residues long.